Listed here is a single T cell receptor (beta chain). What it recognizes is unknown. One end of the junction varies from germline; a read error may be responsible. The CDR3 consists of 11 residues. CDR1 and CDR2 (germline): SNHLY, FYNNEI. The data derive from a study of cytomegalovirus exposure and HLA in healthy donors. Broader study findings: As a later analysis showed, a missense DCLRE1C variant was linked to trimming of TCR beta V- and J-genes. When a later analysis was performed, an Asian-associated ancestry cluster reportedly had fewer N-insertions than the approximately 700-donor mean.

In the PCR, 60 Vbeta and 13 Jbeta primers were used. The protocol was immunoSEQ multiplex PCR, while the TCRdb copy is restricted to in-frame clones and leaves out a portion. Of around 130,000 clones listed, roughly 70% were seen once; the top ten hold 6.5% to 8%. The receptor was isolated from a man in his forties in good health and CMV-seropositive. Sequencing was done on a sample of PBMCs. The chain combines TRBV2 with TRBJ2-1, with no clear D. The CDR3 is CASNEQNEQFF. CDR3 DNA sequence: TGTGCCAGCAATGAACAGAATGAGCAGTTCTTC.